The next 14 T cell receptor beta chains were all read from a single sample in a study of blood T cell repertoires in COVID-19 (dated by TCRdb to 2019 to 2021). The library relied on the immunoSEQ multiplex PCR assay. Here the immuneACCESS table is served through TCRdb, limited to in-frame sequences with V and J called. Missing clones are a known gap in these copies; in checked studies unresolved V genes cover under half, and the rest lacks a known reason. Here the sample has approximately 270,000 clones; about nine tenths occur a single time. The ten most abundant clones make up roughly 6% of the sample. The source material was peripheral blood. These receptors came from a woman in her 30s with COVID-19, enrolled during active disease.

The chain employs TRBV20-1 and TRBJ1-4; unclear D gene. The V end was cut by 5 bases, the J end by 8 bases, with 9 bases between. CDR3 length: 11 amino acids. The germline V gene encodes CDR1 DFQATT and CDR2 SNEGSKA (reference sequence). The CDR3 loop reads CSAPILEKLFF. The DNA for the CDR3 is TGCAGTGCTCCTATCCTGGAAAAACTGTTTTTT.

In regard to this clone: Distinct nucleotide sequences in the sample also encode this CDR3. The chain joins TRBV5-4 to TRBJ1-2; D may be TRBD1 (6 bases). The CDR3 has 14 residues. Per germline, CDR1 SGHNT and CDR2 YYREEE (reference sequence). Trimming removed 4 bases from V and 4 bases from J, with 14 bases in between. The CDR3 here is CASSLPDRSYGYTF. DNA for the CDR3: TGTGCCAGCAGCCTCCCGGACAGAAGCTATGGCTACACCTTC. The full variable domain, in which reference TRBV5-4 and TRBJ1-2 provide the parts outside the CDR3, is ETGVTQSPTHLIKTRGQQVTLRCSSQSGHNTVSWYQQALGQGPQFIFQYYREEENGRGNFPPRFSGLQFPNYSSELNVNALELDDSALYLCASSLPDRSYGYTFGSGTRLTVV.

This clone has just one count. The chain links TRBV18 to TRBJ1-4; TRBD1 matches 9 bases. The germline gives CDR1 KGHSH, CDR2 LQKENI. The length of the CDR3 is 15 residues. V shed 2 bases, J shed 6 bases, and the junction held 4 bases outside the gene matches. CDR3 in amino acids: CASSPATGGDEKLFF. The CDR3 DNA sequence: TGTGCCAGCTCACCAGCGACAGGGGGGGATGAAAAACTGTTTTTT.

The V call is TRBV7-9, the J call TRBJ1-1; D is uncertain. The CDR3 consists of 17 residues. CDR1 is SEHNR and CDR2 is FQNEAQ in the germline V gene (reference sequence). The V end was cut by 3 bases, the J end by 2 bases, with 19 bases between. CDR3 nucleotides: TGTGCCAGCAGCTTCTCTGGTAATCGGGGAGGTAACACTGAAGCTTTCTTT. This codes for CASSFSGNRGGNTEAFF.

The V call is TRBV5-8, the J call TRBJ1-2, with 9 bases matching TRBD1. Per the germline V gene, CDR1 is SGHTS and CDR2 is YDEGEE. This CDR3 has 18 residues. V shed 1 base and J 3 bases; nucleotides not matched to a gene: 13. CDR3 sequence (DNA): TGTGCCAGCAGCTTGCCGCAAATTTGGGGACAGGGCCACTATGGCTACACCTTC. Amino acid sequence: CASSLPQIWGQGHYGYTF.

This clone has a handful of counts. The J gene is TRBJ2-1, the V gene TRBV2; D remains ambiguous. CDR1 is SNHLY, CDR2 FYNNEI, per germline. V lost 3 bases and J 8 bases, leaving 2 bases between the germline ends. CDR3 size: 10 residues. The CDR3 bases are TGTGCCAGCAGTGACTATGAGCAGTTCTTC. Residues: CASSDYEQFF.

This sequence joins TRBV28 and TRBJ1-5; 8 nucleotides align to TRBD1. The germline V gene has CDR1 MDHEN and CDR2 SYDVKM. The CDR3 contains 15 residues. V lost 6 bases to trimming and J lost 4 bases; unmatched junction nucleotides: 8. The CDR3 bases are TGTGCCAGCAGCCGACTCCGGGACAGGAATCAGCCCCAGCATTTT. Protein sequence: CASSRLRDRNQPQHF.

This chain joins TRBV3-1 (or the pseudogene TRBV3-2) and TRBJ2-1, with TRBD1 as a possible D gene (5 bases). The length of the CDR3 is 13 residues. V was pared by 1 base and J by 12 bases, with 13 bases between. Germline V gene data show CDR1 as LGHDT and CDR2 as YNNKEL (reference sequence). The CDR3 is CASSQVGPQVQFF. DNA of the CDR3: TGTGCCAGCAGCCAAGTGGGGCCACAGGTGCAGTTCTTC.

The CDR3 region is CAWSSLGGPGNTIYF. CDR3 coding DNA: TGTGCCTGGAGTTCCCTAGGGGGCCCAGGAAACACCATATATTTT. The chain has TRBV30 and TRBJ1-3; TRBD1 matches 7 bases. The CDR3 runs 15 residues. J lost 4 bases, V lost 2 bases, and 8 bases had no gene match. The V gene's germline CDR1 is GTSNPN and CDR2 SVGIG (reference sequence).

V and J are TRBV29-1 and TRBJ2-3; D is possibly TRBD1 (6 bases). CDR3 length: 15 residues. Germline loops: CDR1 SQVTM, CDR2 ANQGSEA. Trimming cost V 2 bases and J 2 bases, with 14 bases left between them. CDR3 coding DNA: TGCAGCGTTGAATCGGACAGCCGACTCACAGATACGCAGTATTTT. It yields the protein CSVESDSRLTDTQYF.

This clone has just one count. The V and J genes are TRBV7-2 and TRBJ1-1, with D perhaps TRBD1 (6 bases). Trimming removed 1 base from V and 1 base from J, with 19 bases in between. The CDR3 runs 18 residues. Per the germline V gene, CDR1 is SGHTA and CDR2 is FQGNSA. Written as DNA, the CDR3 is TGTGCCAGCAGCTTAGGGGGCAGGGGATGGTCGAGGAACACTGAAGCTTTCTTT. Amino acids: CASSLGGRGWSRNTEAFF.

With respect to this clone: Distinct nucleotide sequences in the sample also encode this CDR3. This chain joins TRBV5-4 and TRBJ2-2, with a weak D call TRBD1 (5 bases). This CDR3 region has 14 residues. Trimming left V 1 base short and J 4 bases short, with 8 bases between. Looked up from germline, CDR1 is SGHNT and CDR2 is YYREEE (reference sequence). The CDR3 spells CASSLNRGTGELFF. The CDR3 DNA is TGTGCCAGCAGCTTGAATAGGGGCACCGGGGAGCTGTTTTTT.

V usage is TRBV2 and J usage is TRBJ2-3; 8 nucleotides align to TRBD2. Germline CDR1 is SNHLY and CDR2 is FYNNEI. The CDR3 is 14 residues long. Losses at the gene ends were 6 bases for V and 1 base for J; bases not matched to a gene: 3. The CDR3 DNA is TGTGCCAGCAGGGGACTAGTCGGCACAGATACGCAGTATTTT. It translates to CASRGLVGTDTQYF. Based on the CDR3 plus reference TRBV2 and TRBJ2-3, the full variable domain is EPEVTQTPSHQVTQMGQEVILRCVPISNHLYFYWYRQILGQKVEFLVSFYNNEISEKSEIFDDQFSVERPDGSNFTLKIRSTKLEDSAMYFCASRGLVGTDTQYFGPGTRLTVL.

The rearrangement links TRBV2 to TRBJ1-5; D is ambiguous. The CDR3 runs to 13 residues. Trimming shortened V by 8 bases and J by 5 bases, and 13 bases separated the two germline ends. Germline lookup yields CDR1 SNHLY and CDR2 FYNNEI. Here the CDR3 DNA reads TGTGCCAGCGGAGCCGGGAGAGATCAGCCCCAGCATTTT. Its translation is CASGAGRDQPQHF.